Below, 30 T cell receptor beta chains from the same sample are listed, as sequenced in a study of Tregs in tolerant kidney transplant recipients. Method: immunoSEQ multiplex PCR; TCRdb's copy keeps in-frame clones and lacks some. The sample gives just under 65,000 clones, 98% of which show up once; around 0.3% is in the top ten. The specimen comprised Tregs from blood, sampled before the transplant. These receptor sequences come from a human donor who received a combined kidney and bone marrow transplant.

The chain combines TRBV10-3 with TRBJ1-2; D is perhaps TRBD1 (5 bases). Trimming shortened V by 9 bases and J by 4 bases, and 15 bases separated the two germline ends. Germline CDR1 ENHRY, CDR2 SYGVKD. The CDR3 contains 13 residues. For the CDR3, the DNA is TGTGCCATAGGGACGGTGGAGGGCTATGGCTACACCTTC. It codes for CAIGTVEGYGYTF.

This clone was found once. The J gene is TRBJ1-1, the V gene TRBV19; no clear D. CDR1 and CDR2 (germline): LNHDA, SQIVND (reference sequence). V was cut by 2 bases and J by 4 bases, with 11 bases left in between. The CDR3 runs to 14 residues. CDR3 in amino acids: CASSIKEGFTEAFF. Written as DNA, the CDR3 is TGTGCCAGTAGTATAAAGGAGGGATTCACTGAAGCTTTCTTT.

The V gene is TRBV19, the J gene TRBJ1-2; the match to TRBD1 covers 9 bases. The V gene end was trimmed by 11 bases and the J gene end by 4 bases; junction bases not matched to a gene: 11. The germline V gene encodes CDR1 LNHDA and CDR2 SQIVND (reference sequence). The CDR3 runs 14 residues. CDR3 region: CASNPGQGIYGYTF. In nucleotides, the CDR3 is TGTGCCTCAAACCCCGGACAGGGGATCTATGGCTACACCTTC.

The CDR3, as DNA: TGTGCCACCCGCAGGGTTTTGCGCACTGAAGCTTTCTTT. It yields the protein CATRRVLRTEAFF. The chain carries TRBV19 and TRBJ1-1, with a weak D call TRBD1 (5 bases). Trimming removed 10 bases from V and 4 bases from J, with 16 bases in between. CDR3 size: 13 residues. Germline V gene sequence: CDR1 LNHDA, CDR2 SQIVND (reference sequence).

This clone was counted a single time. The chain carries TRBV5-4 and TRBJ1-3; possible D gene TRBD1, 6 bases. Germline V gives CDR1 SGHNT, CDR2 YYREEE (reference sequence). This CDR3 comprises 12 residues. The V end was cut by 4 bases, the J end by 10 bases, with 12 bases between. CDR3 sequence (DNA): TGTGCCAGCAGCGGGCGGACAGCTACCATATATTTT. Protein sequence: CASSGRTATIYF. Variable domain in full (rest from reference TRBV5-4 and TRBJ1-3): ETGVTQSPTHLIKTRGQQVTLRCSSQSGHNTVSWYQQALGQGPQFIFQYYREEENGRGNFPPRFSGLQFPNYSSELNVNALELDDSALYLCASSGRTATIYFGEGSWLTVV.

The chain employs TRBV5-1 and TRBJ1-1; weak D call: TRBD1 (5 bases). The germline V gene encodes CDR1 SGHRS and CDR2 YFSETQ. CDR3 size: 14 residues. V was trimmed by 7 bases and J by 5 bases, leaving 18 bases between them. As DNA, the CDR3 is TGCGCCAGCGATTGGGGGGTTGGTCGGACTGAAGCTTTCTTT. This sequence encodes CASDWGVGRTEAFF. Complete variable domain (other parts from reference TRBV5-1 and TRBJ1-1): KAGVTQTPRYLIKTRGQQVTLSCSPISGHRSVSWYQQTPGQGLQFLFEYFSETQRNKGNFPGRFSGRQFSNSRSEMNVSTLELGDSALYLCASDWGVGRTEAFFGQGTRLTVV.

This sequence joins TRBV7-9 and TRBJ2-2; 11 bases match TRBD2. CDR3 length equals 17 residues. Looked up from germline, CDR1 is SEHNR and CDR2 is FQNEAQ (reference sequence). V shed 3 bases, J shed 6 bases, and the junction held 9 bases outside the gene matches. The CDR3 region has the DNA TGTGCCAGCAGCTTCAGACCGACTAGCGGGGTGTCCGGGGAGCTGTTTTTT. Its protein product is CASSFRPTSGVSGELFF.

The V call is TRBV11-2, the J call TRBJ2-6; D gene uncertain. The CDR3 is made up of 14 amino acids. The germline gives CDR1 SGHAT, CDR2 FQNNGV. V lost 3 bases, J lost 4 bases, and 7 bases lay in between. The CDR3 DNA sequence: TGTGCCAGCAGCTTCGGTTCCGGGGCCAACGTCCTGACTTTC. Amino acid sequence: CASSFGSGANVLTF.

The chain employs TRBV18 and TRBJ2-5, with D perhaps TRBD2 (5 bases). The V end lost 3 bases, the J end lost 5 bases, and 10 bases lay between the germline ends. Per germline, CDR1 KGHSH and CDR2 LQKENI. This CDR3 is 13 amino acids long. CDR3 in DNA: TGTGCCAGCTCACCCCAGGAGGCGGAGACCCAGTACTTC. As protein: CASSPQEAETQYF.

The rearrangement joins TRBV4-2 to TRBJ2-7; 10 bases fit TRBD2. CDR1 LGHNA and CDR2 YNFKEQ come from the germline V gene. Trimming took 2 bases from V and 8 from J; bases not matched to a gene: 12. This CDR3 region has 16 residues. CDR3: CASSQNSGLAMLQQYF. CDR3 bases: TGTGCCAGCAGCCAAAATTCGGGACTAGCGATGTTGCAGCAGTACTTC.

The V gene is TRBV29-1, the J gene TRBJ1-4; 11 nucleotides align to TRBD1. Unmatched junction bases numbered 4, after V lost 3 bases and J lost 7 bases. The germline CDR1 and CDR2 sequences are SQVTM and ANQGSEA. There are 14 residues in the CDR3. The CDR3 sequence is CSVEDRGRPEKLFF. The CDR3 DNA reads as TGCAGCGTTGAGGACAGGGGGCGACCTGAAAAACTGTTTTTT. Based on the CDR3 plus reference TRBV29-1 and TRBJ1-4, the full variable domain is SAVISQKPSRDICQRGTSLTIQCQVDSQVTMMFWYRQQPGQSLTLIATANQGSEATYESGFVIDKFPISRPNLTFSTLTVSNMSPEDSSIYLCSVEDRGRPEKLFFGSGTQLSVL.

The CDR3: CASSVGLAGGTGTGELFF. The CDR3 DNA follows: TGTGCCAGCAGCGTAGGGTTAGCGGGAGGAACGGGGACCGGGGAGCTGTTTTTT. J is TRBJ2-2 and V is TRBV9; 10 nucleotides match TRBD2. The germline V gene encodes CDR1 SGDLS and CDR2 YYNGEE. The CDR3 is made up of 18 amino acids. V was clipped by 0 bases and J by 5 bases; unmatched bases: 10.

On this clone: The sample holds other DNA sequences that translate to the same CDR3. This chain uses TRBV19 with TRBJ1-3; TRBD1 agrees at 7 bases. The CDR3 contains 14 residues. The germline CDR1 and CDR2 sequences are LNHDA and SQIVND (reference sequence). With V trimmed by 8 bases and J by 0 bases, 4 bases remained unmatched. CDR3 DNA sequence: TGTGCCAGTGGCAGGGGGACCTCTGGAAACACCATATATTTT. Translating it yields CASGRGTSGNTIYF.

This clone showed up just once. The J gene is TRBJ2-3, the V gene TRBV4-3; D possibly corresponds to TRBD2 (6 bases). CDR1 LGHNA and CDR2 YSLEER come from the germline V gene. Trimming took off 4 bases at V and 3 bases at J, with 17 bases between the two ends. This CDR3 has 16 residues. CDR3 bases: TGCGCCAGCAGCCCAGTGGGCGGGGTACTTACAGATACGCAGTATTTT. It is translated as CASSPVGGVLTDTQYF.

V gene TRBV6-6 combines with J gene TRBJ1-3, with 9 bases identical to TRBD1. Germline loops: CDR1 MNHNY, CDR2 SVGAGI (reference sequence). V lost 7 bases to trimming and J lost 4 bases; unmatched junction nucleotides: 5. This CDR3 is 14 amino acids long. The CDR3, as DNA: TGTGCCAGCACCGGGACAGGGAGAGGAAACACCATATATTTT. This sequence encodes CASTGTGRGNTIYF.

This clone was seen a few times. This chain uses TRBV12-5 with TRBJ2-2; the match to TRBD2 covers 10 bases. The CDR3 extends over 17 amino acids. V lost 3 bases, J lost 4 bases, and 8 bases stayed unmatched. Germline CDR1 and CDR2: LGHNT and FRNRAP. CDR3 region: CASGFLTSGKFTGELFF. The CDR3 DNA sequence: TGTGCTAGTGGTTTCCTTACTAGCGGGAAATTCACCGGGGAGCTGTTTTTT.

This chain links TRBV2 with TRBJ1-2; 7 nucleotides agree with TRBD1. The CDR3 runs to 15 residues. The trim removed 5 bases at V and 3 bases at J, leaving 9 bases unmatched. Looked up from germline, CDR1 is SNHLY and CDR2 is FYNNEI. CDR3 in amino acids: CASSRPTGVDYGYTF. CDR3 DNA sequence: TGTGCCAGCAGTCGACCAACAGGGGTGGACTATGGCTACACCTTC.

The V gene is TRBV6-5, the J gene TRBJ1-3, with D uncertain. From germline, CDR1 is MNHEY and CDR2 SVGAGI. Trimming stripped 0 bases from V and 0 bases from J, with 6 bases between. CDR3 length: 15 amino acids. CDR3 DNA: TGTGCCAGCAGTTACTCACCGGGCTCTGGAAACACCATATATTTT. Translating gives CASSYSPGSGNTIYF.

The chain links TRBV5-1 to TRBJ2-1; TRBD2 aligns across 8 bases. The germline gives CDR1 SGHRS, CDR2 YFSETQ. V lost 3 bases to trimming and J lost 6 bases; unmatched junction nucleotides: 5. The CDR3 runs 14 residues. CDR3 in DNA: TGCGCCAGCAGCTCCGGGACTAGGGGCAATGAGCAGTTCTTC. Translating gives CASSSGTRGNEQFF.

The rearrangement uses TRBV19 and TRBJ2-3; 9 bases align to TRBD2. The germline V gene has CDR1 LNHDA and CDR2 SQIVND (reference sequence). The CDR3 extends over 15 amino acids. J gave up 7 bases and V 6 bases, and 11 bases lay outside the gene matches. The CDR3 DNA reads as TGTGCCAGTAGCCAGAGACTAGCGGAGCGAAATACGCAGTATTTT. It translates to CASSQRLAERNTQYF.

The chain recombines TRBV11-2 with TRBJ2-3; 7 positions agree with TRBD2. The junction had 7 bases not matched to a gene; V was cut back by 5 bases and J by 5 bases. Per germline, CDR1 SGHAT and CDR2 FQNNGV. The length of the CDR3 is 14 residues. CDR3 DNA sequence: TGTGCCAGCAGCCCCCGACTAGCCGGAGATACGCAGTATTTT. Its protein product is CASSPRLAGDTQYF.

This chain connects TRBV6-1 to TRBJ1-1, with TRBD1 matching over 8 bases. The CDR3 runs to 12 residues. The junction had 5 bases not matched to a gene; V was cut back by 6 bases and J by 8 bases. Germline assignment: CDR1 MNHNS and CDR2 SASEGT. Here the CDR3 reads CASRGDRSEAFF. In DNA, the CDR3 is TGTGCCAGCAGAGGGGACAGGAGCGAAGCTTTCTTT.

The chain joins TRBV5-1 to TRBJ2-7; 8 positions agree with TRBD1. The CDR3 covers 15 residues. Trimming cost V 4 bases and J 1 base; bases outside gene matches: 7. Looked up from germline, CDR1 is SGHRS and CDR2 is YFSETQ. This chain's CDR3 is CASSPDRGISYEQYF. The CDR3 DNA reads TGCGCCAGCAGCCCCGACAGGGGCATTTCCTACGAGCAGTACTTC. The full variable domain, in which reference TRBV5-1 and TRBJ2-7 provide the parts outside the CDR3, is KAGVTQTPRYLIKTRGQQVTLSCSPISGHRSVSWYQQTPGQGLQFLFEYFSETQRNKGNFPGRFSGRQFSNSRSEMNVSTLELGDSALYLCASSPDRGISYEQYFGPGTRLTVT.

The J gene is TRBJ2-5, the V gene TRBV19, with 10 positions matching TRBD2. Germline loops: CDR1 LNHDA, CDR2 SQIVND (reference sequence). J was trimmed by 4 bases and V by 10 bases; bases with no gene match: 9. The CDR3 is 14 amino acids. The CDR3 coding sequence is TGTGCCACCCGATTAGCGGGAGGAGGAGAGACCCAGTACTTC. Encoded protein: CATRLAGGGETQYF.

V usage is TRBV5-1 and J usage is TRBJ2-1, with D possibly being TRBD1 (6 bases). The CDR3 extends over 15 amino acids. V was shortened by 4 bases and J by 4 bases, with 15 bases between the two germline ends. The V gene's germline CDR1 is SGHRS and CDR2 YFSETQ. CDR3 region: CASSPNRVQYNEQFF. The CDR3 DNA is TGCGCCAGCAGCCCCAACAGGGTGCAGTACAATGAGCAGTTCTTC.

The gene calls are TRBV7-6 and TRBJ2-5; perhaps TRBD1 as D (8 bases). Trimming shortened V by 2 bases and J by 3 bases, and 16 bases separated the two germline ends. Germline V gene data show CDR1 as SGHVS and CDR2 as FNYEAQ. The length of the CDR3 is 16 residues. This CDR3 reads CASSLRQGRGKETQYF. CDR3 DNA sequence: TGTGCCAGCAGCTTACGACAGGGGAGGGGGAAAGAGACCCAGTACTTC.

The chain employs TRBV7-8 and TRBJ2-3, with D possibly being TRBD2 (6 bases). The V and J ends lost 3 bases and 4 bases respectively, with 8 bases between them. Germline V gives CDR1 SGHVS, CDR2 FQNEAQ. This CDR3 has 13 amino acids. DNA of the CDR3: TGTGCCAGCAGCTTGACTAGTCCAGATACGCAGTATTTT. This encodes CASSLTSPDTQYF.

The chain joins TRBV6-6 to TRBJ1-2; TRBD1 is a possible D gene (5 bases). In germline, CDR1 is MNHNY, CDR2 SVGAGI (reference sequence). Between the trimmed V and J ends, which lost 6 bases and 4 bases, there was a span of 12 bases. The CDR3 sequence is 13 residues long. In DNA, the CDR3 is TGTGCCAGCAGGCCACAGGTGGGCTATGGCTACACCTTC. Protein: CASRPQVGYGYTF.

CDR3 nucleotide sequence: TGTGCCAGCAGTTTAGCAGGGGCACTTACTGAAGCTTTCTTT. Encoded protein: CASSLAGALTEAFF. This chain connects TRBV27 to TRBJ1-1; a possible D gene is TRBD1 (6 bases). Per germline, CDR1 MNHEY and CDR2 SMNVEV (reference sequence). V dropped 2 bases and J dropped 5 bases, with 12 bases sitting between them. The CDR3 length is 14 residues.

The V call is TRBV7-3, the J call TRBJ2-3; D gene unclear. The CDR3 sequence is 12 residues long. The germline CDR1 and CDR2 sequences are SGHTA and FQGTGA. V was pared by 5 bases and J by 2 bases, with 5 bases between. The CDR3 DNA sequence: TGTGCCAGCAGCCTCCTCACAGATACGCAGTATTTT. The encoded protein is CASSLLTDTQYF.